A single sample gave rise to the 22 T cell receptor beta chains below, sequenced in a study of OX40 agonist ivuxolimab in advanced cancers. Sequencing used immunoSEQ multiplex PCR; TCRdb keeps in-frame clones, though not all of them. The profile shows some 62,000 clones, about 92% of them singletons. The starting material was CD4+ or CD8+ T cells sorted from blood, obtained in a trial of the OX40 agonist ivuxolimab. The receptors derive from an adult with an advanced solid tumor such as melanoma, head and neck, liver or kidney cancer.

The CDR3 reads CASSAETSGVETQYF. Here the CDR3 DNA reads TGTGCCAGCAGCGCAGAGACTAGCGGGGTGGAGACCCAGTACTTC. This chain uses TRBV9 with TRBJ2-5, with 11 bases identical to TRBD2. Losses at the gene ends were 3 bases for V and 5 bases for J; bases not matched to a gene: 6. The CDR3 has 15 residues. CDR1 is SGDLS, CDR2 YYNGEE, per germline.

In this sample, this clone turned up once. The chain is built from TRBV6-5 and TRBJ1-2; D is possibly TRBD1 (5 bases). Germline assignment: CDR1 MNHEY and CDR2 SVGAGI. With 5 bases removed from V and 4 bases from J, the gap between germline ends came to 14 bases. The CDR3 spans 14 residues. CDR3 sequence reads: CASSGGVRVYGYTF. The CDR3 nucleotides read TGTGCCAGCAGTGGAGGGGTAAGGGTCTATGGCTACACCTTC.

CDR3 protein: CASSLRDLAREAFF. CDR3 nucleotides: TGTGCCAGCAGCCTCCGGGACCTTGCTAGAGAAGCTTTCTTT. This rearrangement joins TRBV11-2 to TRBJ1-1, with D perhaps TRBD1 (5 bases). V lost 5 bases to trimming and J lost 8 bases, with 18 bases between them. Germline lookup yields CDR1 SGHAT and CDR2 FQNNGV. This CDR3 comprises 14 residues.

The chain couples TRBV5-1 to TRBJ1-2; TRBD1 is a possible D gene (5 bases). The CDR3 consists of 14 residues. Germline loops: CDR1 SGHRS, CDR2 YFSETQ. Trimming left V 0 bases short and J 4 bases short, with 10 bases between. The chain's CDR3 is CASSLDVGAYGYTF. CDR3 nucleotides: TGCGCCAGCAGCTTGGATGTTGGGGCCTATGGCTACACCTTC. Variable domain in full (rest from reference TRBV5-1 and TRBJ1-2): KAGVTQTPRYLIKTRGQQVTLSCSPISGHRSVSWYQQTPGQGLQFLFEYFSETQRNKGNFPGRFSGRQFSNSRSEMNVSTLELGDSALYLCASSLDVGAYGYTFGSGTRLTVV.

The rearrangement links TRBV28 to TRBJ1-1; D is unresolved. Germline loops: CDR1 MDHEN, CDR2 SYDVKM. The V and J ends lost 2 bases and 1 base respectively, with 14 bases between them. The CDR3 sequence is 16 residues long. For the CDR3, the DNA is TGTGCCAGCAGTTTAGATTTGGCGGAGTCGAACACTGAAGCTTTCTTT. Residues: CASSLDLAESNTEAFF.

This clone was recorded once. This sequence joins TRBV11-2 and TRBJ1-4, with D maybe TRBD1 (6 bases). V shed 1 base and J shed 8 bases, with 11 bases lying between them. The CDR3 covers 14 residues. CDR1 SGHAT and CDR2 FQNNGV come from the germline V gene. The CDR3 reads CASSLAGGGEKLFF. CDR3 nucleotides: TGTGCCAGCAGCTTAGCTGGGGGCGGCGAAAAACTGTTTTTT.

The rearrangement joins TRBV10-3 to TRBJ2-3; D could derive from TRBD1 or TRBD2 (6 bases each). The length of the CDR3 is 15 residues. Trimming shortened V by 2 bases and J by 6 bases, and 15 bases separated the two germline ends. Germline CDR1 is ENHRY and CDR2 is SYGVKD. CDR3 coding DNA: TGTGCCATCAGTGAGCCGAAAGGGGGGCCGGATACGCAGTATTTT. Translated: CAISEPKGGPDTQYF.

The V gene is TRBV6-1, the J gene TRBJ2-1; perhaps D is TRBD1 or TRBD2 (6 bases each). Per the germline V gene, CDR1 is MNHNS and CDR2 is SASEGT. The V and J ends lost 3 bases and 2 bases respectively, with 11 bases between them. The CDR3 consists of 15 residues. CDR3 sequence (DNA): TGTGCCAGCAGTGATATCGGGGGCCCCTACAATGAGCAGTTCTTC. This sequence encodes CASSDIGGPYNEQFF.

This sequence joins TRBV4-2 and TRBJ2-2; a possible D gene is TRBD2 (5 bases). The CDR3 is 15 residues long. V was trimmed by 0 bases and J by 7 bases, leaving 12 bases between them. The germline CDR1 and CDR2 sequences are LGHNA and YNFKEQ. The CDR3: CASSQEGSRGGELFF. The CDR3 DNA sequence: TGTGCCAGCAGCCAAGAAGGATCCCGGGGCGGGGAGCTGTTTTTT.

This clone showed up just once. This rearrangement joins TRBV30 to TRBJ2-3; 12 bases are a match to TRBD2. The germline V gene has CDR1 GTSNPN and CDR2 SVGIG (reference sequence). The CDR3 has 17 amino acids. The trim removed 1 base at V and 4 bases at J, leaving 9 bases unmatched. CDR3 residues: CAWSALRLAGDADTQYF. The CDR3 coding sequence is TGTGCCTGGAGTGCCCTAAGACTAGCGGGAGACGCAGATACGCAGTATTTT. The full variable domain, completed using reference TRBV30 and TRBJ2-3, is SQTIHQWPATLVQPVGSPLSLECTVEGTSNPNLYWYRQAAGRGLQLLFYSVGIGQISSEVPQNLSASRPQDRQFILSSKKLLLSDSGFYLCAWSALRLAGDADTQYFGPGTRLTVL.

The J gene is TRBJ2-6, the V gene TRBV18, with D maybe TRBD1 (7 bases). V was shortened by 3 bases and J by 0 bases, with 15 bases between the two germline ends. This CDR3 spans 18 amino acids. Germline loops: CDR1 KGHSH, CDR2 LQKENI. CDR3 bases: TGTGCCAGCTCACCTATGCAGGGGGGCGACTCTGGGGCCAACGTCCTGACTTTC. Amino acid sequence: CASSPMQGGDSGANVLTF. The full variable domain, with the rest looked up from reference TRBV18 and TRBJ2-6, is NAGVMQNPRHLVRRRGQEARLRCSPMKGHSHVYWYRQLPEEGLKFMVYLQKENIIDESGMPKERFSAEFPKEGPSILRIQQVVRGDSAAYFCASSPMQGGDSGANVLTFGAGSRLTVL.

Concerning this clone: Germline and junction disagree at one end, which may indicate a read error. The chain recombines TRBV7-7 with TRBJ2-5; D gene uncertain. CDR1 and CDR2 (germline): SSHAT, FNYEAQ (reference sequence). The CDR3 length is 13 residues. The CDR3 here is CASSSVGQETQYF. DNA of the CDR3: TGTGCTAGCAGCTCGGTCGGGCAAGAGACCCAGTACTTC.

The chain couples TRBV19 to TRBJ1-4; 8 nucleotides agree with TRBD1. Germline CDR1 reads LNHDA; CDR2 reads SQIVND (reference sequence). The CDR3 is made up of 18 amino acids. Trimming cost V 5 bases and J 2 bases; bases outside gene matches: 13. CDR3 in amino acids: CASSPRQGQVPTNEKLFF. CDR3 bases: TGTGCCAGTAGTCCCCGACAGGGGCAGGTTCCTACTAATGAAAAACTGTTTTTT.

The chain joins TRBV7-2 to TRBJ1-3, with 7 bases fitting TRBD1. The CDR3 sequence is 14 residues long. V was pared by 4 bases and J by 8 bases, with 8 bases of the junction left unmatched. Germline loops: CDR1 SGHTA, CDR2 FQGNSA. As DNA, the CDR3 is TGTGCCAGCAGCTCCGGGACAGAGCCGGACACCATATATTTT. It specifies CASSSGTEPDTIYF.

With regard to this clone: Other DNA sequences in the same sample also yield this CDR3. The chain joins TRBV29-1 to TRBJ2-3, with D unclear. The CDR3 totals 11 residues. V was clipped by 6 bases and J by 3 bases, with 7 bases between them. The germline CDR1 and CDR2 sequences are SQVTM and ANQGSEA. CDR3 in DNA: TGCAGCGTCGCAAGAACAGATACGCAGTATTTT. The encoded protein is CSVARTDTQYF.

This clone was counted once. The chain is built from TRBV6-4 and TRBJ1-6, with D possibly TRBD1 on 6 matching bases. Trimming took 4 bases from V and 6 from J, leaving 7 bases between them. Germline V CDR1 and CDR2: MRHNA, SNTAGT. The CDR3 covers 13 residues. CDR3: CASSADSNSPLHF. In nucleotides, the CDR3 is TGTGCCAGCAGTGCGGACAGTAATTCACCCCTCCACTTT.

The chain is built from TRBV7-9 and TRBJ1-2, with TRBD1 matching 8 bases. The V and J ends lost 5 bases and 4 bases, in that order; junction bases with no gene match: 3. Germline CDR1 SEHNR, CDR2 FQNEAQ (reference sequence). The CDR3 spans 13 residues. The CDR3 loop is CASSPTGGYGYTF. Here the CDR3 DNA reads TGTGCCAGCAGCCCTACAGGGGGCTATGGCTACACCTTC.

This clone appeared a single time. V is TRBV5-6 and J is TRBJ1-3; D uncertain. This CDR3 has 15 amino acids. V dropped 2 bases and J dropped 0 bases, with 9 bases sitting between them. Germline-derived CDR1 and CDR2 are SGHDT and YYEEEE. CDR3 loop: CASSFSWFSGNTIYF. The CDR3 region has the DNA TGTGCCAGCAGCTTCTCGTGGTTCTCTGGAAACACCATATATTTT.

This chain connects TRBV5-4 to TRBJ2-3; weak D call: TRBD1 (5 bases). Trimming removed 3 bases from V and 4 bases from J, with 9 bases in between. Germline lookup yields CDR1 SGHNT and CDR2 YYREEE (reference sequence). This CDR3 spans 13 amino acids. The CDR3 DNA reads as TGTGCCAGCAGCTCCAGGGTGGCAGATACGCAGTATTTT. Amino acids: CASSSRVADTQYF. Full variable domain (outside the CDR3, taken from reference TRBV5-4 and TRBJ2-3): ETGVTQSPTHLIKTRGQQVTLRCSSQSGHNTVSWYQQALGQGPQFIFQYYREEENGRGNFPPRFSGLQFPNYSSELNVNALELDDSALYLCASSSRVADTQYFGPGTRLTVL.

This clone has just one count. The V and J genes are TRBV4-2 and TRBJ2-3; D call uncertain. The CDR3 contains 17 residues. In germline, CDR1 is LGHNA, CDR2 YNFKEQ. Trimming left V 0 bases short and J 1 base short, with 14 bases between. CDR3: CASSQDFRQAGTDTQYF. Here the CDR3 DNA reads TGTGCCAGCAGCCAAGATTTCCGGCAGGCCGGCACAGATACGCAGTATTTT.

The CDR3 loop is CASSVGEPGSSYEQYF. The DNA for the CDR3 is TGTGCCAGCAGCGTAGGGGAACCGGGTAGCTCCTACGAGCAGTACTTC. The chain employs TRBV5-6 and TRBJ2-7; tentatively, D is TRBD1 (5 bases). The germline CDR1 and CDR2 sequences are SGHDT and YYEEEE. The ends were cut back, 4 bases at V and 0 bases at J, with 17 bases in the middle. This CDR3 contains 16 residues.

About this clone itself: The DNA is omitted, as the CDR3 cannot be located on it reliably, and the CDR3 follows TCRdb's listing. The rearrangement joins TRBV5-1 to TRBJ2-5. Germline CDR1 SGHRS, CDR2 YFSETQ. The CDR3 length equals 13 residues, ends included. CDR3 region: CASSLSFLETQYF.